The 5 T cell receptor beta chains given below trace back to one sample, sequenced in a study of CXCR3-negative and CXCR3-positive naive CD8 T cells. General observations from the study: Relative to CXCR3-negative naive cells, CXCR3-positive naive cells had more hydrophobic TRB CDR3s.

UMI-labeled 5' RACE TRB cDNA libraries were prepared from the cells. From its re-call of the 5' RACE reads, TCRdb lists each CDR3 protein once, without DNA. Its table records 150,000 to 180,000 distinct CDR3 sequences. For these receptors, no antigen is known. Sequences were obtained from naive CXCR3+ CD8+ T cells from blood. Sample subset: CD45RO-CCR7+CD27+CD95- naive CD8+ T cells expressing CXCR3 (TNR3+). The receptors come from a human donor in good health. Some clones in this sample may be carry-over from other donors' samples.

This chain connects TRBV28 to TRBJ2-4. This CDR3 has 16 residues. The germline CDR1 and CDR2 sequences are MDHEN and SYDVKM. CDR3 sequence reads: CASSSYLGGGKNIQYF.

V and J are TRBV6-7 and TRBJ1-1; the D call of TRBD1 rests on TCRdb alone, since no DNA is present to check it. TRBV6-7 is designated an ORF whose function remains uncertain. The CDR3 spans 14 residues. The CDR3 here is CASSYTGMNTEAFF.

V usage is TRBV4-1 and J usage is TRBJ2-5; without DNA, the TCRdb call of TRBD2 cannot be checked. Germline V gene sequence: CDR1 MGHRA, CDR2 YSYEKL. There are 14 residues in the CDR3. The CDR3 here is CASRVVGGKETQYF.

This chain links TRBV19 with TRBJ2-7. This CDR3 region has 14 residues. Germline CDR1 is LNHDA and CDR2 is SQIVND (reference sequence). CDR3 in amino acids: CASSKVDSPYEQYF.

The chain joins TRBV11-2 to TRBJ2-1; as DNA is missing, the TRBD2 call by TCRdb cannot be tested. Germline V gene sequence: CDR1 SGHAT, CDR2 FQNNGV. This CDR3 contains 17 residues. Here the CDR3 reads CASSLVGLAGEGNEQFF.